One T cell receptor (beta chain) is described in this entry. These data originate in a study of blood T cell repertoires in COVID-19. This CDR3 contains 16 residues. Germline V gene sequence: CDR1 MNHEY, CDR2 SVGEGT. Trimming at V came to 5 bases and at J to 0 bases, leaving 8 bases not matched to a gene. Measured with immunoSEQ multiplex PCR; TCRdb has only the in-frame clones, and not every one. The sample includes around 50,000 clones, around 87% of them seen just once. V is TRBV6-2 or TRBV6-3 and J is TRBJ2-7; TRBD2 aligns across 9 bases. The receptor was isolated from a man in his fifties with active COVID-19. Specimen: peripheral blood. The CDR3 DNA follows: TGTGCCAGCAGTGCCCCTTTTAGCGGGAGCTCCTACGAGCAGTACTTC. This translates into CASSAPFSGSSYEQYF.